A selection of T cell receptor gamma chains follows, all from one sample in a study of gamma-delta T cells after stem cell transplantation. TCRdb applied CATT to the RT-PCR reads for clone calling. The sample carries 450 to 650 gamma-chain clones, 20% to 25% recorded once. The sample consisted of gamma-delta T cells. The source of these receptors is a human donor. It is not recorded whose cells these are; they may come from a transplant donor. Each CDR3 is given with its conserved first and last residue. The size field is filled for only some rows; it gives once, few, many or a size class.

J gene: TRGJP
V gene: TRGV9
clone size: .
CDR3 DNA: TGTGCCTTGTGGGAGGTGGTAAACCCTGAGGAGTTGGGCAAAAAAATCAAGGTATTT
CDR3 protein: CALWEVVNPEELGKKIKVF

J gene: TRGJP
V gene: TRGV9
clone size: .
CDR3 DNA: TGTGCCTTGTGGGAGCCCACGGAGTTGGGCAAAAAAATCAAGGTATTT
CDR3 protein: CALWEPTELGKKIKVF

J gene: TRGJ1/TRGJ2
V gene: TRGV2
clone size: .
CDR3 DNA: TGTGCCACCTGGGACGTGAGTTATTATAAGAAACTCTTT
CDR3 protein: CATWDVSYYKKLF

J gene: TRGJ1/TRGJ2
V gene: TRGV4
clone size: few
CDR3 DNA: TGTGCCACCTGGGCGAATTATTATAAGAAACTCTTT
CDR3 protein: CATWANYYKKLF

J gene: TRGJ1/TRGJ2
V gene: TRGV4
clone size: .
CDR3 DNA: TGTGCCATACAGAATTATTATAAGAAACTCTTT
CDR3 protein: CAIQNYYKKLF

J gene: TRGJP
V gene: TRGV9
clone size: few
CDR3 DNA: TGTGCCTTGTGGGAGGTCCTGCAAGAGTTGGGCAAAAAAATCAAGGTATTT
CDR3 protein: CALWEVLQELGKKIKVF

J gene: TRGJ1/TRGJ2
V gene: TRGV9
clone size: large
CDR3 DNA: TGTGCCTACTTCTATAGAGGGTATAAGAAACTCTTT
CDR3 protein: CAYFYRGYKKLF

J gene: TRGJP
V gene: TRGV9
clone size: .
CDR3 DNA: TGTGCCTTGTGGGAGCGGCACGAGTTGGGCAAAAAAATCAAGGTATTT
CDR3 protein: CALWERHELGKKIKVF

J gene: TRGJ1/TRGJ2
V gene: TRGV8
clone size: .
CDR3 DNA: TGTGCCACCTGGGATAGGCGTTATAAGAAACTCTTT
CDR3 protein: CATWDRRYKKLF

J gene: TRGJP
V gene: TRGV9
clone size: few
CDR3 DNA: TGTGCCTTGTGGGAGGTCGGAGAGTTGGGCAAAAAAATCAAGGTATTT
CDR3 protein: CALWEVGELGKKIKVF

J gene: TRGJP
V gene: TRGV9
clone size: few
CDR3 DNA: TGTGCCTTGTGGGAGGTGCGCCAAGAGTTGGGCAAAAAAATCAAGGTATTT
CDR3 protein: CALWEVRQELGKKIKVF

J gene: TRGJP
V gene: TRGV9
clone size: few
CDR3 DNA: TGTGCCTTGCGGGGTGGCGAGTTGGGCAAAAAAATCAAGGTATTT
CDR3 protein: CALRGGELGKKIKVF

J gene: TRGJP
V gene: TRGV9
clone size: .
CDR3 DNA: TGTGCCTTGTGGGAGGTGTCCGAGTTGGGCAAAAAAATCAAGGTATTT
CDR3 protein: CALWEVSELGKKIKVF

J gene: TRGJP
V gene: TRGV9
clone size: .
CDR3 DNA: TGTGCCTTGTGGGAGCTGGTTGGGTTGGGCAAAAAAATCAAGGTATTT
CDR3 protein: CALWELVGLGKKIKVF

J gene: TRGJP
V gene: TRGV9
clone size: .
CDR3 DNA: TGTGCCTTGTGGGAGGTGGTAGAGTTGGGCAAAAAAAACAAGGTCTTT
CDR3 protein: CALWEVVELGKKNKVF

J gene: TRGJP
V gene: TRGV9
clone size: .
CDR3 DNA: TGTGCCTTGTGGGAGGCCCGCCCGGGACAAGAGTTGGGCAAAAAAATCAAGGTATTT
CDR3 protein: CALWEARPGQELGKKIKVF

J gene: TRGJ1/TRGJ2
V gene: TRGV9
clone size: .
CDR3 DNA: TGTGCCTTGTGGGAGGTGCACTATAAGAAACTCTTT
CDR3 protein: CALWEVHYKKLF

J gene: TRGJP
V gene: TRGV9
clone size: few
CDR3 DNA: TGTGCCTTGTGGGAGGTTTCCGGGGAGTTGGGCAAAAAAATCAAGGTATTT
CDR3 protein: CALWEVSGELGKKIKVF

J gene: TRGJP
V gene: TRGV9
clone size: .
CDR3 DNA: TGTGCCTTGTGGGAGGTCACAGAGTTGGGCAAAAAAATCAAGGTATTT
CDR3 protein: CALWEVTELGKKIKVF

J gene: TRGJ1/TRGJ2
V gene: TRGV4
clone size: few
CDR3 DNA: TGTGCCACCTGGGACGCAAAATTGGATAGGGGTTATTATAAGAAACTCTTT
CDR3 protein: CATWDAKLDRGYYKKLF

J gene: TRGJP
V gene: TRGV9
clone size: .
CDR3 DNA: TGTGCCTTGTGGGACCTCCAAGGGTTGGGCAAAAAAATCAAGGTATTT
CDR3 protein: CALWDLQGLGKKIKVF

J gene: TRGJ1/TRGJ2
V gene: TRGV3
clone size: .
CDR3 DNA: TGTGCCACCTGGGAAGGTCTCTATGATTATAAGAAACTCTTT
CDR3 protein: CATWEGLYDYKKLF

J gene: TRGJP
V gene: TRGV9
clone size: large
CDR3 DNA: TGTGCCTTGTGGGAGGTGCGTGAGTTGGGCAAAAAAATCAAGGTATTT
CDR3 protein: CALWEVRELGKKIKVF

J gene: TRGJ1/TRGJ2
V gene: TRGV9
clone size: .
CDR3 DNA: TGTGCAGGGGGTGCTTATTATAAGAAACTCTTT
CDR3 protein: CAGGAYYKKLF

J gene: TRGJP
V gene: TRGV9
clone size: large
CDR3 DNA: TGTGCCTTGTGGGAGGTGCGGGAGTTGGGCAAAAAAATCAAGGTATTT
CDR3 protein: CALWEVRELGKKIKVF

J gene: TRGJP
V gene: TRGV9
clone size: few
CDR3 DNA: TGTGCCTTGTGGGAGGACCGGGGGTTGGGCAAAAAAATCAAGGTATTT
CDR3 protein: CALWEDRGLGKKIKVF

J gene: TRGJP
V gene: TRGV9
clone size: .
CDR3 DNA: TGTGCCTTGTGGGAGGTAGCCCCAGAGTTGGGCAAAAAAATCAAGGTATTT
CDR3 protein: CALWEVAPELGKKIKVF

J gene: TRGJ1/TRGJ2
V gene: TRGV9
clone size: few
CDR3 DNA: TGTGCCTTGTGGGAGTCACCTTATTATAAGAAACTCTTT
CDR3 protein: CALWESPYYKKLF

J gene: TRGJ1/TRGJ2
V gene: TRGV8
clone size: few
CDR3 DNA: TGTGCCACCTGGGATGGTTATAAGAAACTCTTT
CDR3 protein: CATWDGYKKLF

J gene: TRGJ1/TRGJ2
V gene: TRGV9
clone size: .
CDR3 DNA: TGTGCCTTGTGGGAGCACGGGAAATATAAGAAACTCTTT
CDR3 protein: CALWEHGKYKKLF

J gene: TRGJP
V gene: TRGV9
clone size: few
CDR3 DNA: TGTGCCTTGTGGGAGGTGCTGGAAGAGTTGGGCAAAAAAATCAAGGTATTT
CDR3 protein: CALWEVLEELGKKIKVF

J gene: TRGJ1/TRGJ2
V gene: TRGV2
clone size: .
CDR3 DNA: TGTGCCACCTGGGACGGGCATTATGAACTCTTT
CDR3 protein: CATWDGHYELF

J gene: TRGJP
V gene: TRGV9
clone size: .
CDR3 DNA: TGTGCCTTGTGGGAGGTGCTCCAAGAGTTGGGCAAAAAAATCAAGGTATTT
CDR3 protein: CALWEVLQELGKKIKVF

J gene: TRGJ1/TRGJ2
V gene: TRGV2
clone size: .
CDR3 DNA: TGTGCCACCTGGGAAGGTTATAAGAAACTCTTT
CDR3 protein: CATWEGYKKLF

J gene: TRGJ1/TRGJ2
V gene: TRGV2
clone size: few
CDR3 DNA: TGTGCCACCTGGGACAGACACTATAAGAAACTCTTT
CDR3 protein: CATWDRHYKKLF

J gene: TRGJP
V gene: TRGV9
clone size: .
CDR3 DNA: TGTGCCTTGTGGGAGTCTGAGTTGGGCAAAAAAATCAAGGTATTT
CDR3 protein: CALWESELGKKIKVF

J gene: TRGJP
V gene: TRGV9
clone size: .
CDR3 DNA: TGTGCCTTGTGGGATGAGGAGTTGGGCAAAAAAATCAAGGTATTT
CDR3 protein: CALWDEELGKKIKVF

J gene: TRGJP
V gene: TRGV9
clone size: few
CDR3 DNA: TGTGCCTTGTGGGAGGTAGGGGAGTTGGGCAAAAAAATCAAGGTATTT
CDR3 protein: CALWEVGELGKKIKVF